This T cell receptor beta chain derives from a study of blood T cell repertoires in COVID-19. Overall study context: Italy, Spain and the United States were the sources of the convalescent and acute COVID-19 samples. T cells, B-cell-depleted T cells, or PBMCs provided the cDNA or gDNA that served as material.

Original processing notes: Nucleated cell number was recorded as an estimate derived from reference gene primer amplification. Method: immunoSEQ multiplex PCR; TCRdb's copy keeps in-frame clones and lacks some. V and J calls and clone size follow that table, whereas D and trimming were derived from the DNA. The table records roughly 86,000 clones, 90% to 95% of them present only once. Trimming shortened V by 2 bases and J by 3 bases, and 20 bases separated the two germline ends. In germline, CDR1 is SGHRS, CDR2 YFSETQ. The CDR3 has 17 residues. The V call is TRBV5-1, the J call TRBJ1-2; TRBD1 might be the D (5 bases). The sample taken for sequencing was peripheral blood. This sequence was found in a woman aged 50 to 60 in a cohort sampled during active COVID-19. The CDR3 DNA is TGCGCCAGCAGCTTCCCTCCCGGGGGGAGAAGGGACTATGGCTACACCTTC. Its translation is CASSFPPGGRRDYGYTF.